The 17 T cell receptor beta chains below were found in one sample sequenced in a study of OX40 agonist ivuxolimab in advanced cancers. Profiling relied on immunoSEQ multiplex PCR, and the TCRdb table lists in-frame clones only, not all of them. The profile shows 55,000 to 70,000 clones, 65% to 90% of them singletons. The sample in question was CD4+ or CD8+ T cells sorted from blood, obtained in a trial of the OX40 agonist ivuxolimab. The source is an adult with an advanced solid tumor such as melanoma, head and neck, liver or kidney cancer.

The J gene is TRBJ1-4, the V gene TRBV9; 9 bases are a match to TRBD1. Trimming took 3 bases from V and 8 from J; bases not matched to a gene: 5. CDR3 length: 14 residues. From germline, CDR1 is SGDLS and CDR2 YYNGEE. CDR3 in amino acids: CASSEGQGWEKLFF. The CDR3 DNA reads TGTGCCAGCAGCGAGGGACAGGGATGGGAAAAACTGTTTTTT.

The CDR3 nucleotides read TGTGCCAGCAGCCGGCTAGGGACGGGCACCGGGGAGCTGTTTTTT. Residues: CASSRLGTGTGELFF. The chain couples TRBV7-3 to TRBJ2-2; D may match TRBD1 or TRBD2 (5 bases each). There are 15 residues in the CDR3. The V and J ends lost 5 bases and 4 bases respectively, with 14 bases between them. Germline CDR1 is SGHTA and CDR2 is FQGTGA.

The chain joins TRBV5-5 to TRBJ2-3; the match to TRBD2 covers 8 bases. This CDR3 has 17 amino acids. Germline values: CDR1 SGHKS, CDR2 YYEKEE (reference sequence). J gave up 5 bases and V 1 base, and 12 bases lay outside the gene matches. The CDR3 sequence: CASSLILRAGARDTQYF. In nucleotides, the CDR3 is TGTGCCAGCAGCTTGATTCTCCGAGCGGGGGCCAGAGATACGCAGTATTTT.

The gene calls are TRBV27 and TRBJ1-5; D unresolved. This CDR3 is built from 13 residues. CDR1 and CDR2 from the germline V gene are MNHEY and SMNVEV (reference sequence). V lost 5 bases to trimming and J lost 7 bases, with 12 bases between them. Here the CDR3 DNA reads TGTGCCAGCAGTAAAAGGGAGTACCAGCCCCAGCATTTT. This codes for CASSKREYQPQHF.

The chain has TRBV2 and TRBJ1-5; D remains ambiguous. Deletions cut 4 bases from V and 11 bases from J, with 18 bases between. The germline gives CDR1 SNHLY, CDR2 FYNNEI. The CDR3 runs to 14 residues. The CDR3 loop is CASSGEGRVLAQHF. The CDR3 DNA reads as TGTGCCAGCAGTGGAGAAGGGAGGGTATTGGCCCAGCATTTT.

V and J are TRBV18 and TRBJ1-3, with TRBD1 identical over 7 bases. CDR3 size: 17 residues. V lost 3 bases and J lost 1; bases outside the gene matches: 9. Germline V lookup: CDR1 KGHSH, CDR2 LQKENI. The CDR3 DNA is TGTGCCAGCTCACCGTGGGAGGGACAGCTGTCTGGAAACACCATATATTTT. Protein product: CASSPWEGQLSGNTIYF.

The chain has TRBV6-5 and TRBJ2-5; D unclear. V was cut by 2 bases and J by 3 bases, with 13 bases left in between. The CDR3 runs 15 residues. CDR1 is MNHEY, CDR2 SVGAGI, per germline. The CDR3, as DNA: TGTGCCAGCAGTTACAGGCAGGCTATTAAAGAGACCCAGTACTTC. Translation gives CASSYRQAIKETQYF.

The rearrangement uses TRBV11-2 and TRBJ1-1; D may be TRBD1 (6 bases). The CDR3 is made up of 13 amino acids. Germline assignment: CDR1 SGHAT and CDR2 FQNNGV. Trimming left V 0 bases short and J 11 bases short, with 13 bases between. This chain's CDR3 is CASSLDRGGPAFF. In DNA, the CDR3 is TGTGCCAGCAGCTTAGATCGGGGGGGGCCGGCTTTCTTT.

This sequence joins TRBV27 and TRBJ2-5, with D tentatively TRBD2 (5 bases). The CDR3 length is 14 residues. Germline CDR1 reads MNHEY; CDR2 reads SMNVEV (reference sequence). V was cut by 8 bases and J by 0 bases, with 13 bases left in between. The CDR3 is CASLGYGDQETQYF. The CDR3 bases are TGTGCCAGCCTAGGATACGGGGACCAAGAGACCCAGTACTTC.

The genes are TRBV5-8 and TRBJ1-6; D perhaps matches TRBD1 (5 bases). Germline-derived CDR1 and CDR2 are SGHTS and YDEGEE. Trimming cost V 2 bases and J 3 bases, with 12 bases left between them. This CDR3 comprises 16 residues. The CDR3: CASSFAGTDYNSPLHF. Here the CDR3 DNA reads TGTGCCAGCAGCTTCGCGGGGACCGACTATAATTCACCCCTCCACTTT.

This clone was recorded only once. The genes are TRBV7-8 and TRBJ2-3; 11 nucleotides align to TRBD2. Germline lookup yields CDR1 SGHVS and CDR2 FQNEAQ. The V gene end was trimmed by 8 bases and the J gene end by 2 bases; junction bases not matched to a gene: 6. The CDR3 has 15 amino acids. The CDR3 loop is CASGLAGGPTDTQYF. CDR3 bases: TGTGCCAGCGGGCTAGCGGGGGGACCCACAGATACGCAGTATTTT.

The V and J genes are TRBV7-9 and TRBJ2-7; no definite D call. This CDR3 spans 16 amino acids. V was pared by 5 bases and J by 0 bases, with 17 bases between. Per germline, CDR1 SEHNR and CDR2 FQNEAQ (reference sequence). The CDR3 nucleotides read TGTGCCAGCAGCGAGGTAAAAGGTCCGAGCTCCTACGAGCAGTACTTC. This sequence encodes CASSEVKGPSSYEQYF. The full variable domain, completed using reference TRBV7-9 and TRBJ2-7, is DTGVSQNPRHKITKRGQNVTFRCDPISEHNRLYWYRQTLGQGPEFLTYFQNEAQLEKSRLLSDRFSAERPKGSFSTLEIQRTEQGDSAMYLCASSEVKGPSSYEQYFGPGTRLTVT.

This clone was seen just once. The chain links TRBV6-5 to TRBJ2-5, with a possible D match to TRBD2 (6 bases). Trimming stripped 7 bases from V and 5 bases from J, with 14 bases between. There are 13 residues in the CDR3. In germline, CDR1 is MNHEY, CDR2 SVGAGI. As DNA, the CDR3 is TGTGCCAGCAACAATCCGGGAGCCGAGACCCAGTACTTC. Translating it yields CASNNPGAETQYF.

The rearrangement links TRBV5-5 to TRBJ2-7; perhaps TRBD1 as D (5 bases). V lost 4 bases to trimming and J lost 4 bases, with 12 bases between them. The CDR3 contains 13 residues. From germline, CDR1 is SGHKS and CDR2 YYEKEE (reference sequence). CDR3 nucleotide sequence: TGTGCCAGCAGCGACAGACAGATATACGAGCAGTACTTC. It is translated as CASSDRQIYEQYF.

The chain is built from TRBV5-4 and TRBJ1-6; 7 nucleotides match TRBD1. V trimming: 0 bases; J trimming: 10 bases; junction bases outside the gene matches: 10. The CDR3 loop spans 16 amino acids. Germline V gene lookup returns CDR1 SGHNT and CDR2 YYREEE (reference sequence). CDR3 sequence (DNA): TGTGCCAGCAGCTTGGGACAGGGCGCCTCGGGGTCACCCCTCCACTTT. It is translated as CASSLGQGASGSPLHF.

This clone was recorded a few times. The V gene is TRBV4-1, the J gene TRBJ1-4; unclear D gene. Germline CDR1 reads MGHRA; CDR2 reads YSYEKL. The germline V and J ends were trimmed by 0 bases and 8 bases, with 7 bases remaining between them. This CDR3 is built from 13 residues. The CDR3 DNA sequence: TGCGCCAGCAGCCAAGATAGGTCGGAAAAACTGTTTTTT. Its protein is CASSQDRSEKLFF.

This chain connects TRBV2 to TRBJ2-7; the D is unclear. Trimming removed 6 bases at V and 0 bases at J, with 12 bases between. CDR1 SNHLY and CDR2 FYNNEI come from the germline V gene. CDR3 length equals 14 residues. The CDR3 is CASRVSLSSYEQYF. DNA for the CDR3: TGTGCCAGCAGGGTCTCCCTAAGCTCCTACGAGCAGTACTTC.